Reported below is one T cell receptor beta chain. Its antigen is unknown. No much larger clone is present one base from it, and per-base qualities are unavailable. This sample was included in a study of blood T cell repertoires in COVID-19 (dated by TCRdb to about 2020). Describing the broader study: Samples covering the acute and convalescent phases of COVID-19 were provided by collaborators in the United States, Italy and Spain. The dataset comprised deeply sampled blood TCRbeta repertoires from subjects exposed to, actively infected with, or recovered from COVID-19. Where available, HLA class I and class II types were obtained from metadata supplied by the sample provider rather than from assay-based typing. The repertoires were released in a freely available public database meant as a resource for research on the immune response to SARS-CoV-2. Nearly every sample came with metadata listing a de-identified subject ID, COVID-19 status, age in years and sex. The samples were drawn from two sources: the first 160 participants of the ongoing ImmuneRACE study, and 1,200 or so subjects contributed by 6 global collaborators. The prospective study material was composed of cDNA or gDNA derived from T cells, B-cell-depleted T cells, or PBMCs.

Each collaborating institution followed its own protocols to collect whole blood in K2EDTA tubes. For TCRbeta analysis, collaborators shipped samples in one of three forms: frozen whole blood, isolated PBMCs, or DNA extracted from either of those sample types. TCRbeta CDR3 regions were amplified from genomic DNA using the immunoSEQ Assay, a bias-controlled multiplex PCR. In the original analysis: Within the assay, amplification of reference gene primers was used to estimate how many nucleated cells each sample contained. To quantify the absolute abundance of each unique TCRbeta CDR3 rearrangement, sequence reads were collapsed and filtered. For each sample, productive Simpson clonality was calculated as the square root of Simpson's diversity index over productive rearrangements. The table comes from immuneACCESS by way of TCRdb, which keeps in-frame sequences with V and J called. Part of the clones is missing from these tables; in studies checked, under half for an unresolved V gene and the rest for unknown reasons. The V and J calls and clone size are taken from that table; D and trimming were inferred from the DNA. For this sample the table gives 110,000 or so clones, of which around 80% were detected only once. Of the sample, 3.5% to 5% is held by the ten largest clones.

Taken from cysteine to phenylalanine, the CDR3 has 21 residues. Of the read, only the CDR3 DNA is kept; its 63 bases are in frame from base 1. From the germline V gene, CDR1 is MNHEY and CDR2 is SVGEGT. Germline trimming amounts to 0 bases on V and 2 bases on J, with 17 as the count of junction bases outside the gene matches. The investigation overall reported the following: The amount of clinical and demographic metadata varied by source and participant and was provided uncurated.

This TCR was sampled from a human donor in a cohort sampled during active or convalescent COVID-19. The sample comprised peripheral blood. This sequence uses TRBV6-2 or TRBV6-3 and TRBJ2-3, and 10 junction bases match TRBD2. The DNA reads TGTGCCAGCAGTTACTCTACCCACTATACTAGCGGGATCCGATCCACAGATACGCAGTATTTT. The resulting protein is CASSYSTHYTSGIRSTDTQYF.